These 17 T cell receptor beta chains originate from one sample sequenced in a study of technical replicates of blood from a handful of donors. Repertoires were generated with immunoSEQ multiplex PCR, while TCRdb's copy carries only in-frame clones and drops some. Of around 70,000 clones in the sample, about 94% were seen once. The sequenced sample was T cells isolated from PBMCs. The source is a human donor in good health.

The chain uses TRBV19 and TRBJ1-1; D unclear. Between the trimmed V and J ends, which lost 3 bases and 1 base, there was a span of 9 bases. The CDR3 contains 14 residues. In germline, CDR1 is LNHDA, CDR2 SQIVND (reference sequence). As DNA, the CDR3 is TGTGCCAGTAGTATGGGCTTTCCGAACACTGAAGCTTTCTTT. Translating it yields CASSMGFPNTEAFF.

V gene TRBV10-3 combines with J gene TRBJ2-3, with D maybe TRBD2 (6 bases). Germline V gives CDR1 ENHRY, CDR2 SYGVKD. V shed 3 bases and J shed 6 bases, with 19 bases lying between them. The CDR3 consists of 16 residues. CDR3 coding DNA: TGTGCCATCAGTGATTTAAACGGGACTCCCAGGGATACGCAGTATTTT. It specifies CAISDLNGTPRDTQYF.

J is TRBJ2-3 and V is TRBV5-1, with D perhaps TRBD2 (6 bases). The CDR3 consists of 15 residues. Per germline, CDR1 SGHRS and CDR2 YFSETQ. Trimming shortened V by 4 bases and J by 2 bases, and 14 bases separated the two germline ends. Written as DNA, the CDR3 is TGCGCCAGCAGCCGCGCCGGGACTTCCACAGATACGCAGTATTTT. Residues: CASSRAGTSTDTQYF. The full variable domain, rest sourced from reference TRBV5-1 and TRBJ2-3, is KAGVTQTPRYLIKTRGQQVTLSCSPISGHRSVSWYQQTPGQGLQFLFEYFSETQRNKGNFPGRFSGRQFSNSRSEMNVSTLELGDSALYLCASSRAGTSTDTQYFGPGTRLTVL.

The genes are TRBV21-1 and TRBJ1-2; the tabulated D call, TRBD1, remains unverified against the DNA. TRBV21-1 is a pseudogene segment. This CDR3 is built from 17 residues. The CDR3 DNA follows: TGTGCCAGCAGCAAAATGGACAGGGGAATGTTAGACTATGGCTACACCTTC. Protein sequence: CASSKMDRGMLDYGYTF.

This chain links TRBV7-2 with TRBJ2-7; D uncertain. This CDR3 has 13 amino acids. In germline, CDR1 is SGHTA, CDR2 FQGNSA. V was trimmed by 1 base and J by 3 bases, leaving 7 bases between them. CDR3 sequence (DNA): TGTGCCAGCAGCTTAGGACTGCTCTACGAGCAGTACTTC. This sequence encodes CASSLGLLYEQYF.

V usage is TRBV15 and J usage is TRBJ2-3; the match to TRBD1 covers 7 bases. With 0 bases clipped from V and 2 bases from J, the junction kept 5 bases outside the gene matches. CDR3 size: 16 residues. Looked up from germline, CDR1 is LNHNV and CDR2 is YYDKDF (reference sequence). The CDR3: CATSRDKGTATDTQYF. The CDR3 coding sequence is TGTGCCACCAGCAGAGATAAAGGGACAGCCACAGATACGCAGTATTTT.

V is TRBV11-3 and J is TRBJ2-7; D is possibly TRBD1 (6 bases). CDR3 length equals 15 residues. Deletions cut 5 bases from V and 5 bases from J, with 19 bases between. Germline loops: CDR1 SGHNT, CDR2 YENEEA. CDR3 bases: TGTGCCAGCAGCGAACAGGGCAGCTTAAATAACGAGCAGTACTTC. Its protein product is CASSEQGSLNNEQYF.

The chain employs TRBV28 and TRBJ1-2; 10 bases fit TRBD1. Germline V CDR1 and CDR2: MDHEN, SYDVKM. V gave up 8 bases and J gave up 5 bases; unmatched junction bases: 11. CDR3 length equals 15 residues. The CDR3 protein is CASWDGTGVEYGYTF. The CDR3 nucleotides are TGTGCCAGCTGGGACGGGACAGGGGTCGAGTATGGCTACACCTTC.

The CDR3: CASSGTRQGAYEQYF. The CDR3 region has the DNA TGTGCCAGCAGCGGGACGAGACAGGGGGCTTACGAGCAGTACTTC. The chain couples TRBV7-2 to TRBJ2-7; the match to TRBD1 covers 10 bases. With 5 bases clipped from V and 4 bases from J, the junction kept 8 bases outside the gene matches. Germline CDR1 reads SGHTA; CDR2 reads FQGNSA. The CDR3 runs 15 residues.

The rearrangement uses TRBV25-1 and TRBJ2-7; TRBD1 matches at 9 bases. CDR1 MGHDK and CDR2 SYGVNS come from the germline V gene. V lost 6 bases and J lost 1; bases outside the gene matches: 4. The CDR3 runs to 14 residues. CDR3 residues: CASRRTGDSYEQYF. The DNA of the CDR3 is TGTGCCAGCAGGCGGACAGGGGATTCCTACGAGCAGTACTTC.

This chain uses TRBV7-6 with TRBJ2-7, with TRBD2 identical over 8 bases. This CDR3 contains 15 residues. Trimming removed 5 bases from V and 2 bases from J; junction bases left unmatched: 8. Germline V CDR1 and CDR2: SGHVS, FNYEAQ. The CDR3 nucleotides are TGTGCCAGCAGCCGAAGGCCAGCGGGAGCCTACGAGCAGTACTTC. It codes for CASSRRPAGAYEQYF.

This chain links TRBV7-9 with TRBJ2-3; no clear D gene. Trimming took off 1 base at V and 8 bases at J, with 4 bases between the two ends. The germline V gene encodes CDR1 SEHNR and CDR2 FQNEAQ (reference sequence). The CDR3 sequence is 11 residues long. CDR3 sequence (DNA): TGTGCCAGCAGCTTAGAAGCTACGCAGTATTTT. Translating it yields CASSLEATQYF.

The gene calls are TRBV29-1 and TRBJ1-1; D is unresolved. The CDR3 is made up of 11 amino acids. Germline V CDR1 and CDR2: SQVTM, ANQGSEA. Trimming pared 0 bases from V and 7 bases from J, leaving 6 bases between. The DNA of the CDR3 is TGCAGCGTTGAAGATACCGGTGAAGCTTTCTTT. This encodes CSVEDTGEAFF.

The chain links TRBV9 to TRBJ1-5; TRBD1 matches 7 bases. This CDR3 is 16 amino acids long. Trimming cost V 1 base and J 1 base; bases outside gene matches: 5. Looked up from germline, CDR1 is SGDLS and CDR2 is YYNGEE. CDR3 coding DNA: TGTGCCAGCAGCGTACCCAGGGGGAAAAGCAATCAGCCCCAGCATTTT. Protein: CASSVPRGKSNQPQHF.

The rearrangement links TRBV7-3 to TRBJ2-2, with 9 nucleotides matching TRBD2. V lost 8 bases and J lost 4; bases outside the gene matches: 8. The germline gives CDR1 SGHTA, CDR2 FQGTGA. The CDR3 totals 15 residues. This CDR3 is CASGREGLSTGELFF. The CDR3, as DNA: TGTGCCAGCGGGCGGGAGGGCCTCAGCACCGGGGAGCTGTTTTTT.

The chain links TRBV28 to TRBJ1-3; 8 bases align to TRBD1. This CDR3 is built from 16 residues. Trimming took 6 bases from V and 1 from J; bases not matched to a gene: 8. Germline V lookup: CDR1 MDHEN, CDR2 SYDVKM. The CDR3 DNA follows: TGTGCCAGCAGCTCGCAGGGGGCTGAATCTGGAAACACCATATATTTT. This gives the protein CASSSQGAESGNTIYF.

This clone was detected a few times. The V call is TRBV6-6, the J call TRBJ1-2; 8 bases agree with TRBD1. This CDR3 has 15 residues. Unmatched junction bases numbered 11, after V lost 3 bases and J lost 8 bases. CDR1 MNHNY and CDR2 SVGAGI come from the germline V gene (reference sequence). The CDR3 DNA reads as TGTGCCAGCAGTTATTACCCAGGGGGCATCTACGGCTACACCTTC. It encodes CASSYYPGGIYGYTF.